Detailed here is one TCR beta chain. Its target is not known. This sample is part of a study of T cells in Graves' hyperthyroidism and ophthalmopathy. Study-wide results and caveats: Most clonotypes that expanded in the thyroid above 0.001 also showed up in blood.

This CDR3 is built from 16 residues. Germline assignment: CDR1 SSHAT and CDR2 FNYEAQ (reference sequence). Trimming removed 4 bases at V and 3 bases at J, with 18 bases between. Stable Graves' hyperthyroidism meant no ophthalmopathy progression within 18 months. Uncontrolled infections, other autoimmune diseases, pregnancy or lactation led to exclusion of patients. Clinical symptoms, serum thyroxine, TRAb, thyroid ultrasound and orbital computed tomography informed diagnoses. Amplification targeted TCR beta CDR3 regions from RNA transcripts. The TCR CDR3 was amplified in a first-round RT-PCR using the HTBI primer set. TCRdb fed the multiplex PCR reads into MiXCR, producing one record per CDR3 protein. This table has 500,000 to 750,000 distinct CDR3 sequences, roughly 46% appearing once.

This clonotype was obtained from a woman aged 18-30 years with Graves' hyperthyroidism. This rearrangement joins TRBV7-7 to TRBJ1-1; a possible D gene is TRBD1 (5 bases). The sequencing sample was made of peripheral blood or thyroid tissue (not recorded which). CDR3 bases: TGTGCCAGCAGCTGGGGGGGGAGGACACGGCACACTGAAGCTTTCTTT. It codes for CASSWGGRTRHTEAFF.